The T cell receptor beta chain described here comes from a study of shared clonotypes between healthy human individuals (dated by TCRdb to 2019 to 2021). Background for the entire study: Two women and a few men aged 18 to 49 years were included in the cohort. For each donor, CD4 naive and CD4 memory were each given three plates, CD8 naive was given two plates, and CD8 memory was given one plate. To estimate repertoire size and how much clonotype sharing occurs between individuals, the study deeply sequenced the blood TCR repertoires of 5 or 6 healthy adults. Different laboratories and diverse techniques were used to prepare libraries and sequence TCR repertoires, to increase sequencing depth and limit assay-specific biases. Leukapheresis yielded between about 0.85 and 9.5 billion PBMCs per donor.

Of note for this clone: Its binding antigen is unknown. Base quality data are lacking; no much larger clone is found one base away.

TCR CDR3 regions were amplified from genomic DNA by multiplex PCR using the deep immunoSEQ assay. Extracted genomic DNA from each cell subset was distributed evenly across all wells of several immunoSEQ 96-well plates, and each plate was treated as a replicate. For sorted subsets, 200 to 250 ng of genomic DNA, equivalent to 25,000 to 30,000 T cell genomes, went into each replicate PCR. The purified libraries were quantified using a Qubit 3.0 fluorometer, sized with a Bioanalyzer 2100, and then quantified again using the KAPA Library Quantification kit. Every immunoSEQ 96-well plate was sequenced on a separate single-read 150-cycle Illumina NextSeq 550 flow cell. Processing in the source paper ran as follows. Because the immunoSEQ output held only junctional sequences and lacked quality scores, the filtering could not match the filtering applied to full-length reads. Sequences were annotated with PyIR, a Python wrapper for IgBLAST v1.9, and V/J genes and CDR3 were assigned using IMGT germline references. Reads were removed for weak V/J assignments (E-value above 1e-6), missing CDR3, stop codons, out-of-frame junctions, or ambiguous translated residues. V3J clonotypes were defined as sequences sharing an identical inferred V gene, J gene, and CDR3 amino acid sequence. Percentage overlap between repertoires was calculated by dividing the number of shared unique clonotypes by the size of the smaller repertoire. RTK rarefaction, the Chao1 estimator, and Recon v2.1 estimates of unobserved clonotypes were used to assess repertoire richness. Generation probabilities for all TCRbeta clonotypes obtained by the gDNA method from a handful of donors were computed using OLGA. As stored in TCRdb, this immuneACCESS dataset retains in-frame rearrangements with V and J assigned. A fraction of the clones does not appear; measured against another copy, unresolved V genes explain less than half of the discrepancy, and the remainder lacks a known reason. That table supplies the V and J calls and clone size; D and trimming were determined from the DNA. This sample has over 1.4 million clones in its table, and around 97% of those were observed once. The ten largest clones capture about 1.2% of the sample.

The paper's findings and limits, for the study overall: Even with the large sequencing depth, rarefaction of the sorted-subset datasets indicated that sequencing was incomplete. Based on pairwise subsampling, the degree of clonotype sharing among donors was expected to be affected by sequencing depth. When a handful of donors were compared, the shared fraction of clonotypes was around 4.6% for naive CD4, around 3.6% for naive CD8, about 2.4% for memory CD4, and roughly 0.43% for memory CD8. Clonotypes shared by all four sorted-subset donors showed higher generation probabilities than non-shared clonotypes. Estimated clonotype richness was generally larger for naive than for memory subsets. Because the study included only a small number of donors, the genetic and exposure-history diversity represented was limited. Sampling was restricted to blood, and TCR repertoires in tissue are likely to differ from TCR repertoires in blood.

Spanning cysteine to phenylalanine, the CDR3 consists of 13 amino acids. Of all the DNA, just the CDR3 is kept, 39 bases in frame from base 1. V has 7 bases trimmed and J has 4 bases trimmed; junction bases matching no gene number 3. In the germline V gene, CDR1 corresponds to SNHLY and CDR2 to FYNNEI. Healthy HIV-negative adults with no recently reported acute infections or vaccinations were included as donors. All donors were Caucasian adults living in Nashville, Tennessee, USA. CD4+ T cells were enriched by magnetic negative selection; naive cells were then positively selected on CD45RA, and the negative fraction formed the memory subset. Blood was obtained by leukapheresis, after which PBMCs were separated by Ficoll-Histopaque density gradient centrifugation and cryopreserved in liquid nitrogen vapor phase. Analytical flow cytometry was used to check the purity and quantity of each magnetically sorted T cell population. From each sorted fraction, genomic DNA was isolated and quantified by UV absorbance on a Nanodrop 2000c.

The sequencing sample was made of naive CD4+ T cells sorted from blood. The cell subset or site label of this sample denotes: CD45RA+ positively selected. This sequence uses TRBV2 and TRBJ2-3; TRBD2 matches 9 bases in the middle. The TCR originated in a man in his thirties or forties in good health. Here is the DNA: TGTGCCAGCATGACTAGCGGATCAGATACGCAGTATTTT. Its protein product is CASMTSGSDTQYF.